One and the same sample provided the 28 T cell receptor beta chains below, sequenced in a study of CD8+ T cells in alopecia areata. After isolation, RNA underwent reverse transcription to generate cDNA as the sequencing template. Sequenced by immunoSEQ multiplex PCR; TCRdb stores in-frame clones only, minus some. The sample contains roughly 99,000 clones, over 80% of which appear only once. Treatment described: oral pan-JAK inhibitor, 5-10 mg twice daily. This specimen consisted of CD8+ T cells sorted from blood, obtained at week 24, from a patient treated with tofacitinib. Source of these receptors: a human donor with alopecia areata.

The chain links TRBV19 to TRBJ2-3; 8 positions match TRBD1. This CDR3 region has 14 residues. Losses at the gene ends were 4 bases for V and 4 bases for J; bases not matched to a gene: 4. CDR1 LNHDA and CDR2 SQIVND come from the germline V gene (reference sequence). The CDR3 spells CASSTRGRADTQYF. CDR3 in DNA: TGTGCCAGTAGTACCAGGGGGCGAGCAGATACGCAGTATTTT.

The CDR3, as DNA: TGTGCCAGCAGCCAGGAAGGTACGTCTTACAATGAGCAGTTCTTC. Protein product: CASSQEGTSYNEQFF. V is TRBV4-2 and J is TRBJ2-1; no reliable D call. V dropped 3 bases and J dropped 4 bases, with 13 bases sitting between them. This CDR3 has 15 residues. Per the germline V gene, CDR1 is LGHNA and CDR2 is YNFKEQ.

CDR3 nucleotide sequence: TGTGCCAGCAGCTTCGTAGCGGGGAGCTCCTACGAGCAGTACTTC. Amino acids: CASSFVAGSSYEQYF. The gene calls are TRBV13 and TRBJ2-7, with 8 bases identical to TRBD2. The ends lost 3 bases at V and 0 bases at J; junction bases unmatched: 4. The length of the CDR3 is 15 residues. Germline V gene sequence: CDR1 PRHDT, CDR2 FYEKMQ (reference sequence).

The J gene is TRBJ2-2, the V gene TRBV29-1; TRBD1 might be the D (5 bases). The germline V gene encodes CDR1 SQVTM and CDR2 ANQGSEA. V was shortened by 6 bases and J by 7 bases, with 9 bases between the two germline ends. The CDR3 is made up of 11 amino acids. The CDR3 DNA is TGCAGCGTCAGGGCCCGCGGGGAGCTGTTTTTT. This sequence encodes CSVRARGELFF.

This rearrangement joins TRBV15 to TRBJ2-5, with D possibly being TRBD2 (6 bases). CDR1 LNHNV and CDR2 YYDKDF come from the germline V gene (reference sequence). This CDR3 contains 15 residues. The ends were cut back, 3 bases at V and 1 base at J, with 12 bases in the middle. CDR3 sequence reads: CATSREGRAQETQYF. The DNA for the CDR3 is TGTGCCACCAGCAGGGAGGGCAGGGCCCAAGAGACCCAGTACTTC. Supplemented by reference TRBV15 and TRBJ2-5, the full variable domain reads DAMVIQNPRYQVTQFGKPVTLSCSQTLNHNVMYWYQQKSSQAPKLLFHYYDKDFNNEADTPDNFQSRRPNTSFCFLDIRSPGLGDTAMYLCATSREGRAQETQYFGPGTRLLVL.

The V gene is TRBV7-9, the J gene TRBJ2-7, with 8 bases lining up with TRBD1. Trimming cost V 3 bases and J 5 bases; bases outside gene matches: 3. The CDR3 loop spans 13 amino acids. Per germline, CDR1 SEHNR and CDR2 FQNEAQ (reference sequence). CDR3 DNA sequence: TGTGCCAGCAGCTTTAAGGACAGGGACGAGCAGTACTTC. Translated: CASSFKDRDEQYF.

In this sample, this clone turned up a few times. V and J are TRBV29-1 and TRBJ2-6; 10 bases are a match to TRBD1. Germline V gene sequence: CDR1 SQVTM, CDR2 ANQGSEA. The CDR3 extends over 15 amino acids. The V segment lost 5 bases and the J segment 4 bases; nucleotides outside the gene matches: 5. CDR3 bases: TGCAGCGTTTCAGGGACAGGGGAGGGGGCCAACGTCCTGACTTTC. Amino acid sequence: CSVSGTGEGANVLTF.

This clone was detected only a few times. The J gene is TRBJ2-5, the V gene TRBV7-2; a possible D gene is TRBD2 (7 bases). Germline-derived CDR1 and CDR2 are SGHTA and FQGNSA. The CDR3 length is 15 residues. Between the trimmed V and J ends, which lost 1 base and 2 bases, there was a span of 11 bases. The CDR3 nucleotides read TGTGCCAGCAGCTTAGGGCGGGGGCGGCAAGAGACCCAGTACTTC. Its protein product is CASSLGRGRQETQYF.

This chain connects TRBV7-9 to TRBJ1-3, with 7 bases aligning to TRBD1. With V trimmed by 6 bases and J by 3 bases, 5 bases remained unmatched. Per germline, CDR1 SEHNR and CDR2 FQNEAQ (reference sequence). CDR3 size: 14 residues. The chain's CDR3 is CASRRQGNGNTIYF. CDR3 bases: TGTGCCAGCAGGCGACAGGGAAATGGAAACACCATATATTTT.

Comments on this clone: Other DNA sequences of this sample code for an identical CDR3. V and J are TRBV7-2 and TRBJ2-7, with D tentatively TRBD1 or TRBD2 (6 bases each). The V and J ends lost 1 base and 3 bases respectively, with 10 bases between them. The CDR3 is 14 residues long. CDR1 SGHTA and CDR2 FQGNSA come from the germline V gene. CDR3 loop: CASSLEGGFYEQYF. CDR3 sequence (DNA): TGTGCCAGCAGCTTAGAGGGGGGCTTCTACGAGCAGTACTTC.

This sequence joins TRBV6-5 and TRBJ1-1, with TRBD1 identical over 8 bases. Trimming removed 5 bases from V and 8 bases from J; junction bases left unmatched: 7. From germline, CDR1 is MNHEY and CDR2 SVGAGI. The CDR3 runs to 13 residues. The CDR3 DNA follows: TGTGCCAGCAGTCTACAGGGGGGAGGGGAAGCTTTCTTT. It encodes CASSLQGGGEAFF.

The chain carries TRBV30 and TRBJ2-7; 7 positions match TRBD1. The CDR3 covers 14 residues. Germline trimming cut 2 bases from V and 5 bases from J; bases unmatched to any gene: 9. The V gene's germline CDR1 is GTSNPN and CDR2 SVGIG (reference sequence). The DNA of the CDR3 is TGTGCCTGGAGTCAGGGGGTAGGATATAACGAGCAGTACTTC. Encoded protein: CAWSQGVGYNEQYF.

V is TRBV10-2 and J is TRBJ2-4; D not resolved. Looked up from germline, CDR1 is WSHSY and CDR2 is SAAADI. This CDR3 has 14 amino acids. Trimming cost V 8 bases and J 7 bases, with 18 bases left between them. The CDR3 bases are TGCGCCAGCTCCGACATGGGCAACGGGAACATTCAGTACTTC. Its translation: CASSDMGNGNIQYF.

This clone was detected once. The V call is TRBV7-3, the J call TRBJ2-2; D gene ambiguous. Germline loops: CDR1 SGHTA, CDR2 FQGTGA. V lost 2 bases and J lost 11, with 12 bases in between. The CDR3 spans 13 residues. DNA of the CDR3: TGTGCCAGCAGCTTACCCCCAGCTCGTGAGCTGTTTTTT. It encodes CASSLPPARELFF.

The V gene is TRBV5-1, the J gene TRBJ2-2; TRBD1 matches at 8 bases. From germline, CDR1 is SGHRS and CDR2 YFSETQ. The CDR3 contains 17 residues. Germline trimming cut 4 bases from V and 6 bases from J; bases unmatched to any gene: 14. Here the CDR3 reads CASSHRRGQVRSGELFF. CDR3 nucleotides: TGCGCCAGCAGCCACCGGAGGGGACAGGTTCGGTCCGGGGAGCTGTTTTTT.

This chain links TRBV7-9 with TRBJ2-2; tentative D call: TRBD1 (6 bases). The CDR3 runs 16 residues. Germline CDR1 SEHNR, CDR2 FQNEAQ (reference sequence). Trimming took off 4 bases at V and 3 bases at J, with 15 bases between the two ends. CDR3 sequence reads: CASSSGQSLYTGELFF. The CDR3 DNA reads as TGTGCCAGCAGCTCTGGACAGAGTTTATACACCGGGGAGCTGTTTTTT.

The sample holds a few counts of this clone. The rearrangement uses TRBV27 and TRBJ1-2, with TRBD1 identical over 8 bases. In germline, CDR1 is MNHEY, CDR2 SMNVEV (reference sequence). This CDR3 region has 16 residues. V shed 6 bases and J 4 bases; nucleotides not matched to a gene: 13. CDR3 sequence reads: CASSAGGQDPSYGYTF. The CDR3 nucleotides are TGTGCCAGCAGCGCCGGGGGACAGGATCCGTCCTATGGCTACACCTTC.

The V call is TRBV29-1, the J call TRBJ2-5; the match to TRBD2 covers 12 bases. Germline V lookup: CDR1 SQVTM, CDR2 ANQGSEA. V shed 2 bases and J 7 bases; nucleotides not matched to a gene: 5. The CDR3 has 14 amino acids. The CDR3 DNA sequence: TGCAGCGTTGAATGGACTAGCGGGGATCTGACCCAGTACTTC. It is translated as CSVEWTSGDLTQYF.

This chain connects TRBV5-1 to TRBJ1-1; D gene unclear. Germline lookup yields CDR1 SGHRS and CDR2 YFSETQ. Deletions cut 0 bases from V and 4 bases from J, with 7 bases between. This CDR3 has 13 amino acids. The CDR3 sequence: CASSLEGLTEAFF. CDR3 nucleotide sequence: TGCGCCAGCAGCTTGGAAGGGCTCACTGAAGCTTTCTTT.

The rearrangement uses TRBV7-9 and TRBJ1-1; D may be TRBD1 (6 bases). The CDR3 is made up of 14 amino acids. Germline CDR1 and CDR2: SEHNR and FQNEAQ (reference sequence). V lost 1 base to trimming and J lost 2 bases, with 8 bases between them. The CDR3 sequence is CASSLVDSNTEAFF. As DNA, the CDR3 is TGTGCCAGCAGCTTAGTGGACAGTAACACTGAAGCTTTCTTT.

This clone came up once. J is TRBJ1-2 and V is TRBV29-1, with TRBD1 matching 9 bases. Per the germline V gene, CDR1 is SQVTM and CDR2 is ANQGSEA. V lost 2 bases to trimming and J lost 4 bases; unmatched junction nucleotides: 14. This CDR3 region has 17 residues. The CDR3 region has the DNA TGCAGCGTTGAATTTCCTGGGGGACAGGGAGGAACCTATGGCTACACCTTC. Encoded protein: CSVEFPGGQGGTYGYTF.

V usage is TRBV7-9 and J usage is TRBJ1-1, with TRBD1 identical over 8 bases. The V segment lost 5 bases and the J segment 4 bases; nucleotides outside the gene matches: 6. CDR1 and CDR2 from the germline V gene are SEHNR and FQNEAQ (reference sequence). The CDR3 has 14 residues. The CDR3 nucleotides read TGTGCCAGCAGCCCAGCGGACAGGGCCACTGAAGCTTTCTTT. It is translated as CASSPADRATEAFF.

This clone was seen only once. J is TRBJ2-7 and V is TRBV7-9; the match to TRBD1 covers 12 bases. The ends lost 4 bases at V and 4 bases at J; junction bases unmatched: 5. The CDR3 sequence is 15 residues long. Per the germline V gene, CDR1 is SEHNR and CDR2 is FQNEAQ (reference sequence). The DNA for the CDR3 is TGTGCCAGCAGCTCTCCGGGACAGGGGGCGTACGAGCAGTACTTC. It translates to CASSSPGQGAYEQYF.

The chain links TRBV7-2 to TRBJ2-5; 9 positions agree with TRBD1. Trimming at V came to 5 bases and at J to 4 bases, leaving 5 bases not matched to a gene. Germline loops: CDR1 SGHTA, CDR2 FQGNSA. The CDR3 is 14 amino acids. CDR3 loop: CASSLDRGGETQYF. For the CDR3, the DNA is TGTGCCAGCAGCCTCGACAGGGGGGGAGAGACCCAGTACTTC. The variable domain in full, completed from reference TRBV7-2 and TRBJ2-5, reads GAGVSQSPSNKVTEKGKDVELRCDPISGHTALYWYRQSLGQGLEFLIYFQGNSAPDKSGLPSDRFSAERTGGSVSTLTIQRTQQEDSAVYLCASSLDRGGETQYFGPGTRLLVL.

The DNA of the CDR3 is TGTGCCAGCAGTGAATCGGCAGGGAACACTGAAGCTTTCTTT. Residues: CASSESAGNTEAFF. The chain uses TRBV2 and TRBJ1-1, with no clear D. The length of the CDR3 is 14 residues. V was clipped by 2 bases and J by 1 base, with 8 bases between them. Germline CDR1 is SNHLY and CDR2 is FYNNEI.

The chain couples TRBV12-5 to TRBJ2-1; D gene uncertain. The CDR3 length is 14 residues. Trimming shortened V by 4 bases and J by 5 bases, and 12 bases separated the two germline ends. The germline CDR1 and CDR2 sequences are LGHNT and FRNRAP. This chain's CDR3 is CASGSQSPNNEQFF. Here the CDR3 DNA reads TGTGCTAGTGGTTCCCAGAGTCCCAACAATGAGCAGTTCTTC.

The chain is built from TRBV14 and TRBJ1-6; a possible D gene is TRBD1 (5 bases). Between the trimmed V and J ends, which lost 1 base and 10 bases, there was a span of 11 bases. This CDR3 has 14 amino acids. CDR1 is SGHDN, CDR2 FVKESK, per germline. In DNA form, the CDR3 reads TGTGCCAGCAGCCAAGTCCAGGGTGGATCACCCCTCCACTTT. Protein product: CASSQVQGGSPLHF.

The chain recombines TRBV2 with TRBJ2-5, with 9 bases matching TRBD2. After removal of 0 bases from V and 2 bases from J, the junction contained 10 bases not matched to a gene. The CDR3 runs 18 residues. CDR1 and CDR2 from the germline V gene are SNHLY and FYNNEI. CDR3: CASSEALAGLAQQETQYF. The CDR3 DNA reads TGTGCCAGCAGTGAAGCGCTGGCGGGACTAGCCCAACAAGAGACCCAGTACTTC.